The table lists the clone carrying this T cell receptor beta chain with a few counts. Its antigen remains unidentified. The sample originates from a study of early T cells in non-severe SARS-CoV-2 infection. Looking at the study overall: Alpha and beta chains were unpaired, from unsorted whole-blood bulk RNA.

Notes on the study in general: The study's VDJdb matching favored anti-spike CD8 responses and missed private and CD4 specificities.

The TCR library protocol was used to attach unique molecular identifiers. These identifiers were attached to individual cDNA molecules. MiXCR, run by TCRdb on the 5' RACE reads, gives a single entry per CDR3 protein. The table has some 100,000 distinct CDR3 sequences, around 15% seen once. The specimen was whole blood. The TCR was taken from an adult who was a healthcare worker with PCR-confirmed SARS-CoV-2 infection or an uninfected control (not recorded which).

The CDR3 coding sequence is TGCGCCAGCAGCCAAATCGGGGTGAGAGCTTTCTTT. Translation gives CASSQIGVRAFF. This chain connects TRBV4-1 to TRBJ1-1; D is undetermined. V gave up 2 bases and J gave up 10 bases, with 11 bases separating them. Per the germline V gene, CDR1 is MGHRA and CDR2 is YSYEKL. The CDR3 extends over 12 amino acids.